This TCR beta chain was profiled in a study of cytomegalovirus exposure and HLA in healthy donors. Study at large: Researchers found that under 90% of some 400 genotyped donors fell within the Caucasian-associated ancestry cluster.

V gave up 5 bases and J gave up 3 bases, with 20 bases separating them. The germline V gene has CDR1 SGHVS and CDR2 FQNEAQ. CDR3 size: 17 residues. The PCR ran on 60 Vbeta and 13 Jbeta primers. Sequencing used immunoSEQ multiplex PCR; TCRdb keeps in-frame clones, though not all of them. The table shows 120,000 or so clones, with over 70% occurring only once. The V call is TRBV7-8, the J call TRBJ2-1; TRBD1 is a possible D gene (6 bases). The sequenced material came from PBMCs. This receptor was identified in a woman in her late teens or twenties in good health and CMV-seronegative. CDR3 coding DNA: TGTGCCAGCAGCCCGGAGACAGGTCGTCCCCTCTACAATGAGCAGTTCTTC. The encoded protein is CASSPETGRPLYNEQFF.